The 10 T cell receptor beta chains below were found in one sample sequenced in a study of T cells in Graves' hyperthyroidism and ophthalmopathy. There were TCR beta CDR3 regions amplified from RNA transcripts. The study used the HTBI primer set for a first-round RT-PCR of the TCR CDR3. TCRdb independently ran MiXCR on the multiplex PCR reads; one entry per CDR3 protein. In the table there are approximately 360,000 distinct CDR3 sequences, around 25% of which are singletons. The specimen sequenced was blood. These TCRs come from a man aged 45-60 years with Graves' hyperthyroidism.

V usage is TRBV28 and J usage is TRBJ1-1; TRBD1 matches at 8 bases. Per germline, CDR1 MDHEN and CDR2 SYDVKM. This CDR3 comprises 17 residues. Unmatched junction bases numbered 12, after V lost 2 bases and J lost 4 bases. CDR3 loop: CASSLGDRMLAGTEAFF. CDR3 coding DNA: TGTGCCAGCAGTTTAGGGGACAGGATGTTAGCCGGCACTGAAGCTTTCTTT.

The table lists this clonotype with many counts. V is TRBV5-1 and J is TRBJ2-1; 13 bases fit TRBD2. J was trimmed by 7 bases and V by 4 bases; bases with no gene match: 5. Germline CDR1 reads SGHRS; CDR2 reads YFSETQ. The CDR3 has 15 residues. The CDR3 reads CASSPPGLAGNEQFF. In DNA, the CDR3 is TGCGCCAGCAGCCCCCCGGGACTAGCGGGAAATGAGCAGTTCTTC.

The table lists this clonotype with a few counts. The V gene is TRBV12-3 or TRBV12-4, the J gene TRBJ1-1, with D perhaps matching TRBD1 (5 bases). The ends were cut back, 1 base at V and 6 bases at J, with 12 bases in the middle. The CDR3 has 14 amino acids. In nucleotides, the CDR3 is TGTGCCAGCAGTTTAGGGGGCAACTTTGCTGAAGCTTTCTTT. Residues: CASSLGGNFAEAFF.

The gene calls are TRBV12-3 or TRBV12-4 and TRBJ2-3; 12 bases align to TRBD1. With V trimmed by 7 bases and J by 8 bases, 7 bases remained unmatched. The CDR3 has 14 residues. The CDR3 is CASNPGTGGFTQYF. Written as DNA, the CDR3 is TGTGCCAGCAATCCCGGGACAGGGGGCTTTACGCAGTATTTT.

The gene calls are TRBV3-1 and TRBJ2-2; no definite D call. Germline CDR1 is LGHDT and CDR2 is YNNKEL (reference sequence). V dropped 3 bases and J dropped 5 bases, with 13 bases sitting between them. The length of the CDR3 is 15 residues. The DNA of the CDR3 is TGTGCCAGCAGCCACCTTGCCAGGACGACCGGGGAGCTGTTTTTT. It specifies CASSHLARTTGELFF.

This clonotype has a count of ten or more. This rearrangement joins TRBV29-1 to TRBJ2-7; no clear D. This CDR3 contains 15 residues. Germline V gives CDR1 SQVTM, CDR2 ANQGSEA. Trimming left V 4 bases short and J 3 bases short, with 19 bases between. The CDR3 protein is CSVVTSGPSGYEQYF. As DNA, the CDR3 is TGCAGCGTTGTGACTTCTGGTCCTTCGGGCTACGAGCAGTACTTC.

The chain couples TRBV19 to TRBJ2-7, with D possibly being TRBD1 (5 bases). This CDR3 is 15 amino acids long. The germline CDR1 and CDR2 sequences are LNHDA and SQIVND (reference sequence). Trimming stripped 5 bases from V and 4 bases from J, with 18 bases between. The chain's CDR3 is CASSLRQGIGYEQYF. CDR3 bases: TGTGCCAGTAGTCTCCGGCAGGGAATAGGATACGAGCAGTACTTC.

The chain uses TRBV19 and TRBJ2-2; TRBD2 is a possible D gene (6 bases). The CDR3 has 16 amino acids. CDR1 is LNHDA, CDR2 SQIVND, per germline (reference sequence). V was clipped by 3 bases and J by 3 bases, with 14 bases between them. CDR3 bases: TGTGCCAGTAGTATTCTCGAGGGAGGCTACACCGGGGAGCTGTTTTTT. Its protein product is CASSILEGGYTGELFF. The whole variable domain, remainder taken from reference TRBV19 and TRBJ2-2, is DGGITQSPKYLFRKEGQNVTLSCEQNLNHDAMYWYRQDPGQGLRLIYYSQIVNDFQKGDIAEGYSVSREKKESFPLTVTSAQKNPTAFYLCASSILEGGYTGELFFGEGSRLTVL.

This clonotype was counted at least ten times. The chain recombines TRBV27 with TRBJ2-2; TRBD1 is a possible D gene (5 bases). The CDR3 loop spans 18 amino acids. CDR1 and CDR2 (germline): MNHEY, SMNVEV (reference sequence). Trimming took off 6 bases at V and 3 bases at J, with 23 bases between the two ends. As DNA, the CDR3 is TGTGCCAGCAGGCGCTGGGCCATGAGCAGGGAAGACACCGGGGAGCTGTTTTTT. This sequence encodes CASRRWAMSREDTGELFF.

This clonotype came up many times. The V gene is TRBV6-1, the J gene TRBJ2-7; 10 nucleotides agree with TRBD2. After removal of 2 bases from V and 2 bases from J, the junction contained 6 bases not matched to a gene. Germline CDR1 MNHNS, CDR2 SASEGT. The CDR3 is made up of 16 amino acids. CDR3 in amino acids: CASSEPGLAEPYEQYF. The DNA of the CDR3 is TGTGCCAGCAGTGAACCCGGACTAGCGGAGCCCTACGAGCAGTACTTC.